This TCR beta chain was observed in a study of T-cell reconstitution after alpha-beta-depleted transplantation in children. The TCRbeta library was prepared with unique molecular identifiers. TCRdb re-derived calls from the PCR reads in MiXCR, one entry per CDR3 protein. The sample lists over 150,000 distinct CDR3 sequences, approximately 10% occurring once. CDR1 is MGHRA and CDR2 is YSYEKL in the germline V gene. The CDR3 is made up of 17 amino acids. Trimming cost V 1 base and J 0 bases, with 13 bases left between them. This clonotype was observed many times. This specimen consisted of PBMCs, obtained before TCRalphabeta/CD19-depleted stem cell transplant. The V call is TRBV4-1, the J call TRBJ2-1; D uncertain. The receptor was derived from a boy between 2 and 10 years old with acute myeloid leukemia, due to receive a stem cell transplant. The DNA of the CDR3 is TGCGCCAGCAGCCAAGTAAACCGCGGTAGCTCCTACAATGAGCAGTTCTTC. Its translation: CASSQVNRGSSYNEQFF.